This T cell receptor beta chain was sequenced during a study of technical replicates of blood from a few donors. Sequencing used immunoSEQ multiplex PCR; TCRdb keeps in-frame clones, though not all of them. The repertoire includes over 70,000 clones, over 85% of them detected once, and 0.41% sits in the top ten. The CDR3 runs 14 residues. V trimming: 3 bases; J trimming: 5 bases; junction bases outside the gene matches: 2. The germline V gene encodes CDR1 KGHSH and CDR2 LQKENI. J is TRBJ1-4 and V is TRBV18; 8 positions agree with TRBD1. The sequence derives from a human donor in good health. Source material: T cells isolated from PBMCs. The CDR3, as DNA: TGTGCCAGCTCACCCCAGGGGGCCAATGAAAAACTGTTTTTT. It specifies CASSPQGANEKLFF.